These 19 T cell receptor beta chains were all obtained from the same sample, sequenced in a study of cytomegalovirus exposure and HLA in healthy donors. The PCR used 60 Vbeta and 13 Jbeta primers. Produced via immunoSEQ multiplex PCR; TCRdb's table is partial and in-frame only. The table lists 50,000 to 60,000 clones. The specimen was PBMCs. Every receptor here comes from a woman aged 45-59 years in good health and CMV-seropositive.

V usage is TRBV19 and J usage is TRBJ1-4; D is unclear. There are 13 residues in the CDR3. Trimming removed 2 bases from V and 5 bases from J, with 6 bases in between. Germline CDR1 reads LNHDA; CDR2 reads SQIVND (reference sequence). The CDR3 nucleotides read TGTGCCAGTAGTATACGGAGGAATGAAAAACTGTTTTTT. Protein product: CASSIRRNEKLFF.

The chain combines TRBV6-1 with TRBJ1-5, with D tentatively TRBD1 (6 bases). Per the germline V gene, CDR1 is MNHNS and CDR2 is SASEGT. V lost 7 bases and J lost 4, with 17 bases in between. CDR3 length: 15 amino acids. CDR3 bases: TGTGCCAGCACCAAGGGGGACATCCTAAATCAGCCCCAGCATTTT. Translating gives CASTKGDILNQPQHF.

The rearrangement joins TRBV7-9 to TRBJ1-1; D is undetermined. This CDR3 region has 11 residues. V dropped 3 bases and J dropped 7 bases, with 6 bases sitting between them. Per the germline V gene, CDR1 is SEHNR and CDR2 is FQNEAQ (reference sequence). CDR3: CASSFRSEAFF. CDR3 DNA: TGTGCCAGCAGCTTTCGCAGTGAAGCTTTCTTT.

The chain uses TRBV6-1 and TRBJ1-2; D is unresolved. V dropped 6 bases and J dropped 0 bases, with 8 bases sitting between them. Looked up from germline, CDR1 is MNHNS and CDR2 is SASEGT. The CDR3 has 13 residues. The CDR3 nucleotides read TGTGCCAGCAGCCCCCGAGCTAACTATGGCTACACCTTC. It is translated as CASSPRANYGYTF.

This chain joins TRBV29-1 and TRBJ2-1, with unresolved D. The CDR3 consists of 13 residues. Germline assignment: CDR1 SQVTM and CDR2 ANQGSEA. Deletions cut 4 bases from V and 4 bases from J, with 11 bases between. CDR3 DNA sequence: TGCAGCGTTGCACCCGCGACTTACAATGAGCAGTTCTTC. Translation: CSVAPATYNEQFF.

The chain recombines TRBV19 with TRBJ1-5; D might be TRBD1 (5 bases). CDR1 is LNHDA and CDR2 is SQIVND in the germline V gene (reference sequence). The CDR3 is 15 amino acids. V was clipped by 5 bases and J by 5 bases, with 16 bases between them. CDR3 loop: CASSPQRGGYQPQHF. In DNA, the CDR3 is TGTGCCAGTAGTCCCCAACGGGGGGGATATCAGCCCCAGCATTTT.

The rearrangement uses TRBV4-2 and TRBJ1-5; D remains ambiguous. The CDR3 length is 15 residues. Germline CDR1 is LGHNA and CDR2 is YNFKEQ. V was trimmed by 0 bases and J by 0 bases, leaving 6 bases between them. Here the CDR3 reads CASSQEAYSNQPQHF. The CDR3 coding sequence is TGTGCCAGCAGCCAAGAAGCCTATAGCAATCAGCCCCAGCATTTT.

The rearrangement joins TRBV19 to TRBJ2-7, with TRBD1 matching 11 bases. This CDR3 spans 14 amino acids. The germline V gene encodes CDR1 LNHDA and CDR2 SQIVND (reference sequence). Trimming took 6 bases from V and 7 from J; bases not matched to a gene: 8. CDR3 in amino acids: CASRLPGDRGEQYF. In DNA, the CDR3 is TGTGCCAGTAGATTGCCGGGGGACAGGGGGGAGCAGTACTTC.

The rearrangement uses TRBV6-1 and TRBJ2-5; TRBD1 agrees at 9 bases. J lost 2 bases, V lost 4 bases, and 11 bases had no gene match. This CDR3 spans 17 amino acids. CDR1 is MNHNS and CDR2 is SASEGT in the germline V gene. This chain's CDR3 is CASSGLTGGVGQETQYF. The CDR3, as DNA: TGTGCCAGCAGTGGCCTAACAGGGGGCGTAGGGCAAGAGACCCAGTACTTC.

The chain's CDR3 is CASSFQPPGGNTIYF. The CDR3 DNA sequence: TGTGCCAGCAGCTTCCAACCGCCGGGGGGAAACACCATATATTTT. The chain links TRBV7-9 to TRBJ1-3; no reliable D call. CDR3 length: 15 residues. Trimming pared 3 bases from V and 4 bases from J, leaving 13 bases between. Germline V gives CDR1 SEHNR, CDR2 FQNEAQ (reference sequence).

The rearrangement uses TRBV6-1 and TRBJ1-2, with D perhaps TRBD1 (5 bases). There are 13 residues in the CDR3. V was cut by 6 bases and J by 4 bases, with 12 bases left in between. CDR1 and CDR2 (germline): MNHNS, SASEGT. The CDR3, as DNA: TGTGCCAGCAGGCCCCAGGGTGGCTATGGCTACACCTTC. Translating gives CASRPQGGYGYTF.

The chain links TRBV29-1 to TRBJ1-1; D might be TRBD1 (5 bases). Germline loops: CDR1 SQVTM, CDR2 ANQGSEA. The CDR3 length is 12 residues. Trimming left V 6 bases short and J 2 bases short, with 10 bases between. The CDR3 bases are TGCAGCGTGCGCAGGGTTAACACTGAAGCTTTCTTT. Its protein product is CSVRRVNTEAFF.

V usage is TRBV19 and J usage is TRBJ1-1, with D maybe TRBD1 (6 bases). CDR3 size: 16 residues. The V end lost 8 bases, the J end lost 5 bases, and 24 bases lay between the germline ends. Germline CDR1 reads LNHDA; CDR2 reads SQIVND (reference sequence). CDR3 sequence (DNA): TGTGCCAGTCGTCCCCCCGGGACACCCAGCGGAACTGAAGCTTTCTTT. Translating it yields CASRPPGTPSGTEAFF.

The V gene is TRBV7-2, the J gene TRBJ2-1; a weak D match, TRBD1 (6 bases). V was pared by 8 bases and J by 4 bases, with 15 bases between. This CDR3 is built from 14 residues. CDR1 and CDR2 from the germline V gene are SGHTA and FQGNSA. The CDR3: CASVWGTPYNEQFF. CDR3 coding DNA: TGTGCCAGCGTCTGGGGGACACCTTACAATGAGCAGTTCTTC. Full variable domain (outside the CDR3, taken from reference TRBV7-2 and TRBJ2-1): GAGVSQSPSNKVTEKGKDVELRCDPISGHTALYWYRQSLGQGLEFLIYFQGNSAPDKSGLPSDRFSAERTGGSVSTLTIQRTQQEDSAVYLCASVWGTPYNEQFFGPGTRLTVL.

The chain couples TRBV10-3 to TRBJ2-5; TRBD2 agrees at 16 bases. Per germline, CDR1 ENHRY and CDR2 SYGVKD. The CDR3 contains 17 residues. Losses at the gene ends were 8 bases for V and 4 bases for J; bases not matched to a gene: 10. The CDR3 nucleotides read TGTGCCATCCAAGGGACTAGCGGGAGGGGAAAGGGAGAGACCCAGTACTTC. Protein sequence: CAIQGTSGRGKGETQYF.

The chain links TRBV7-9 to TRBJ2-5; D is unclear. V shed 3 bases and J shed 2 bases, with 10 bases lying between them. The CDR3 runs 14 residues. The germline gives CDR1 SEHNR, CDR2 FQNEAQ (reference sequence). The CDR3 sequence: CASSFFARQETQYF. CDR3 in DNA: TGTGCCAGCAGCTTTTTTGCCAGGCAAGAGACCCAGTACTTC.

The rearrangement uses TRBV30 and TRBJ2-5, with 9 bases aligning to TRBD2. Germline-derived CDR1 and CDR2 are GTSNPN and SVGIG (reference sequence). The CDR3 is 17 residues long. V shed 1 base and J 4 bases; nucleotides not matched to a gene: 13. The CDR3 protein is CAWSEGRIAGAAETQYF. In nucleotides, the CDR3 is TGTGCCTGGAGTGAGGGTAGGATAGCGGGGGCCGCAGAGACCCAGTACTTC.

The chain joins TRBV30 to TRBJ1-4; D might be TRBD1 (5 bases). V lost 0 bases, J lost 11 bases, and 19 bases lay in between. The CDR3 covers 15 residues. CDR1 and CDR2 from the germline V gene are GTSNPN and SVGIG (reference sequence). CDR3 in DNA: TGTGCCTGGAGTGTGGAGGGACGGCCTCATCCGAAACTGTTTTTT. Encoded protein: CAWSVEGRPHPKLFF.

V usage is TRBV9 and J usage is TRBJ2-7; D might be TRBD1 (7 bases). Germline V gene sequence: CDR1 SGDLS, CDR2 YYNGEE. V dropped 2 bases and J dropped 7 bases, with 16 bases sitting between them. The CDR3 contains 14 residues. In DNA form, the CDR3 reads TGTGCCAGCAGCGTCGACTTGCCAGGGGGGGAGCAGTACTTC. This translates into CASSVDLPGGEQYF.